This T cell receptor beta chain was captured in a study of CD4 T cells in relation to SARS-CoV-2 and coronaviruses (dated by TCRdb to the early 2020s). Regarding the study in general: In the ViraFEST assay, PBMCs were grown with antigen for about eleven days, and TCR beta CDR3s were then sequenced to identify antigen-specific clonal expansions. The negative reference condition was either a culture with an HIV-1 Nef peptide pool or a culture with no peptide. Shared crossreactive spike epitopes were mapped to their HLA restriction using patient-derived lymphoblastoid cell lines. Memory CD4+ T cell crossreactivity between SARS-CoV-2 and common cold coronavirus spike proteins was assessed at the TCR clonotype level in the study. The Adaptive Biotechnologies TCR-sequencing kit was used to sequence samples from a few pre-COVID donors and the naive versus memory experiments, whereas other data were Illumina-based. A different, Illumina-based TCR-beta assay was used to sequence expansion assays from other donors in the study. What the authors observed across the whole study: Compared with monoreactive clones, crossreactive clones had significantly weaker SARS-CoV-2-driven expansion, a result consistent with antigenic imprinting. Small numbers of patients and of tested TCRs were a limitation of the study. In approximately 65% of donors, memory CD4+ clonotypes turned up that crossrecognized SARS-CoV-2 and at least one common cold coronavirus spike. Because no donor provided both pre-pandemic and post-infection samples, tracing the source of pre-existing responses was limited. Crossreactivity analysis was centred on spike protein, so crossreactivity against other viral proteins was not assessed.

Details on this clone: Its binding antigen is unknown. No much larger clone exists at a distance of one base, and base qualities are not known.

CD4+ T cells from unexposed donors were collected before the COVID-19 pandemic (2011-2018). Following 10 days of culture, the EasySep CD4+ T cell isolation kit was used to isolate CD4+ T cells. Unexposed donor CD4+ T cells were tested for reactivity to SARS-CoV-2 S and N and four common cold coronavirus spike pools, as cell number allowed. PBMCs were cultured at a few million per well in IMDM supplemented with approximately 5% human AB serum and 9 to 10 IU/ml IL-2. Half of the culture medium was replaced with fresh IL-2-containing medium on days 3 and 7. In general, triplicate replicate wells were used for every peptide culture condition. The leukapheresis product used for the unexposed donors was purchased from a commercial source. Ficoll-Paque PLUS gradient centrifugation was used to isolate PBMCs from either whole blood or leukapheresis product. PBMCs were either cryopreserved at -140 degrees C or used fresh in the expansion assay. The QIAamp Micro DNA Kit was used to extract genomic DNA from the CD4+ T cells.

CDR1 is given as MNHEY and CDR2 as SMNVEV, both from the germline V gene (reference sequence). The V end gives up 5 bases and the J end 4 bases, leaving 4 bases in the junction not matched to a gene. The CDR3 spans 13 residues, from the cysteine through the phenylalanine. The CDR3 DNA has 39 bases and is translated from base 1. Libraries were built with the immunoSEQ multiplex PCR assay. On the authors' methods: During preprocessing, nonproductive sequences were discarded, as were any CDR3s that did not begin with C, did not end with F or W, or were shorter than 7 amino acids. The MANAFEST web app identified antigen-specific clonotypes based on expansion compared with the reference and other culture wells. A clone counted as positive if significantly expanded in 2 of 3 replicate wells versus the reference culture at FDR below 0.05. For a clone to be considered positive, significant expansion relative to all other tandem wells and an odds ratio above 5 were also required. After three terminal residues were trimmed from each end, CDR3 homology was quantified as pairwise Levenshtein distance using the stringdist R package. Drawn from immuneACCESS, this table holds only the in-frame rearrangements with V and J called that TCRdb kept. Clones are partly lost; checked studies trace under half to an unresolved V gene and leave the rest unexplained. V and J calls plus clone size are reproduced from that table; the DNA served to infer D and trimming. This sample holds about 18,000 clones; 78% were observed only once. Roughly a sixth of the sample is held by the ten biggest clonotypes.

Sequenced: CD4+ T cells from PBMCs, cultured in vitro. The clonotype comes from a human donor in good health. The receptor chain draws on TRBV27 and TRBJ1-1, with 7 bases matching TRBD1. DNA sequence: TGTGCCAGCAGTACTAGACAGGGCACTGAAGCTTTCTTT. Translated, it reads CASSTRQGTEAFF.